The 18 T cell receptor beta chains below come from one sample, sequenced in a study of blood T cell repertoires in COVID-19 (dated by TCRdb to about 2020). Libraries came from the immunoSEQ multiplex PCR assay. TCRdb carries this immuneACCESS record with in-frame sequences only. Its versions omit some clonotypes, under half of them owing to an unresolved V gene in the studies checked, with the rest unexplained. The sample data list roughly 78,000 clones, and approximately 86% of these were observed just once. Approximately 1.9% of the sample belongs to the ten largest clones. The specimen was peripheral blood. The source of these receptors is a woman aged 60-75 years with acute or convalescent COVID-19.

Turning to this clone: This same CDR3 is encoded by further DNA sequences in the sample. The V gene is TRBV6-5, the J gene TRBJ1-5, with TRBD1 matching over 8 bases. Losses at the gene ends were 6 bases for V and 4 bases for J; bases not matched to a gene: 5. From germline, CDR1 is MNHEY and CDR2 SVGAGI. The CDR3 length is 14 residues. The CDR3 DNA is TGTGCCAGCAGCACCGGACAGGGAAATCAGCCCCAGCATTTT. It specifies CASSTGQGNQPQHF.

The V call is TRBV9, the J call TRBJ2-1, with TRBD2 identical over 10 bases. This CDR3 comprises 16 residues. V was pared by 4 bases and J by 6 bases, with 10 bases of the junction left unmatched. CDR1 and CDR2 (germline): SGDLS, YYNGEE. Here the CDR3 reads CASSPRLSSGGNEQFF. The CDR3 coding sequence is TGTGCCAGCAGCCCACGACTATCTAGCGGGGGCAATGAGCAGTTCTTC.

This clone was counted a single time. The genes are TRBV27 and TRBJ2-7; D is perhaps TRBD2 (6 bases). V lost 6 bases and J 1 base, leaving 16 bases between the germline ends. The CDR3 contains 15 residues. CDR1 and CDR2 (germline): MNHEY, SMNVEV (reference sequence). In DNA form, the CDR3 reads TGTGCCAGCAGAATAGGGACTTCGGGGTCCTACGAGCAGTACTTC. Translation gives CASRIGTSGSYEQYF.

This clone has a single count. The V and J genes are TRBV10-1 and TRBJ1-2; D unresolved. CDR3 size: 11 residues. Trimming took 2 bases from V and 6 from J, leaving 4 bases between them. The germline gives CDR1 WNHNN, CDR2 SYGVQD (reference sequence). This CDR3 reads CASSEGHGYTF. DNA for the CDR3: TGCGCCAGCAGTGAGGGCCATGGCTACACCTTC.

This clone was recorded only once. This chain joins TRBV12-2 and TRBJ2-1; TRBD2 is the table's D call and was not checked against the DNA. TRBV12-2 is tagged as a pseudogene. The CDR3 has 16 amino acids. This CDR3 reads CASRLLLAGVLDEQFF. The CDR3 nucleotides read TGTGCAAGTCGACTTCTTCTAGCGGGAGTTTTGGATGAGCAGTTCTTC.

This chain connects TRBV27 to TRBJ1-3, with D perhaps matching TRBD1 (6 bases). Germline lookup yields CDR1 MNHEY and CDR2 SMNVEV (reference sequence). The CDR3 runs to 15 residues. V shed 5 bases and J shed 2 bases, with 13 bases lying between them. CDR3 in amino acids: CASSRTGSPGNTIYF. The CDR3 DNA sequence: TGTGCCAGCAGTCGTACAGGGTCCCCTGGAAACACCATATATTTT.

The V call is TRBV4-1, the J call TRBJ2-1, with 10 bases aligning to TRBD2. CDR3 size: 15 residues. Trimming at V came to 2 bases and at J to 7 bases, leaving 5 bases not matched to a gene. The germline V gene encodes CDR1 MGHRA and CDR2 YSYEKL. In DNA, the CDR3 is TGCGCCAGCAGCCAATCGGCTAGCGGGAGTAATGAGCAGTTCTTC. It translates to CASSQSASGSNEQFF.

This chain connects TRBV10-2 to TRBJ2-7; TRBD1 agrees at 7 bases. This CDR3 has 12 amino acids. The V gene end was trimmed by 10 bases and the J gene end by 3 bases; junction bases not matched to a gene: 6. Germline loops: CDR1 WSHSY, CDR2 SAAADI. CDR3 nucleotides: TGCGCCACCCGGGACAGAAACTACGAGCAGTACTTC. This encodes CATRDRNYEQYF.

The CDR3 region is CAIGGQSSGANVLTF. In nucleotides, the CDR3 is TGTGCCATCGGCGGACAGAGCTCTGGGGCCAACGTCCTGACTTTC. The chain joins TRBV10-3 to TRBJ2-6, with D perhaps TRBD1 (6 bases). Germline assignment: CDR1 ENHRY and CDR2 SYGVKD. This CDR3 region has 15 residues. Trimming stripped 8 bases from V and 0 bases from J, with 11 bases between.

J is TRBJ2-7 and V is TRBV2; TRBD2 matches at 12 bases. Germline V lookup: CDR1 SNHLY, CDR2 FYNNEI. J lost 0 bases, V lost 6 bases, and 9 bases had no gene match. There are 17 residues in the CDR3. DNA for the CDR3: TGTGCCAGCAGCTTCACAGGACTAGCGGGACTCTCCTACGAGCAGTACTTC. It encodes CASSFTGLAGLSYEQYF.

The rearrangement joins TRBV6-5 to TRBJ2-1; D might be TRBD2 (5 bases). Germline loops: CDR1 MNHEY, CDR2 SVGAGI. The CDR3 is made up of 13 amino acids. V was clipped by 2 bases and J by 7 bases, with 9 bases between them. CDR3 nucleotide sequence: TGTGCCAGCAGTTACACCCGGGGAAATGAGCAGTTCTTC. It specifies CASSYTRGNEQFF.

This chain connects TRBV10-3 to TRBJ1-1; 7 nucleotides align to TRBD1. Germline V gene lookup returns CDR1 ENHRY and CDR2 SYGVKD. The CDR3 has 14 residues. Trimming at V came to 5 bases and at J to 3 bases, leaving 6 bases not matched to a gene. The CDR3: CAISRQGMYTEAFF. The CDR3 DNA is TGTGCCATCAGTAGACAGGGTATGTACACTGAAGCTTTCTTT.

The chain is built from TRBV29-1 and TRBJ1-2; no definite D call. CDR1 SQVTM and CDR2 ANQGSEA come from the germline V gene. The V end was cut by 2 bases, the J end by 7 bases, with 11 bases between. The CDR3 is made up of 12 amino acids. The DNA of the CDR3 is TGCAGCGTTGAATACCAGTATGGTGGCTACACCTTC. Amino acid sequence: CSVEYQYGGYTF.

This chain uses TRBV6-5 with TRBJ1-5; possibly TRBD1 for D (5 bases). Trimming took 8 bases from V and 7 from J, leaving 21 bases between them. Germline CDR1 reads MNHEY; CDR2 reads SVGAGI. This CDR3 has 15 residues. DNA of the CDR3: TGTGCCAGCGCGGAAGGGCGGGGCCGAGGGCAGCCCCAGCATTTT. It encodes CASAEGRGRGQPQHF.

The rearrangement links TRBV6-5 to TRBJ2-7; maybe TRBD2 (5 bases). The CDR3 runs 13 residues. Trimming took 7 bases from V and 4 from J, leaving 14 bases between them. Germline V gene data show CDR1 as MNHEY and CDR2 as SVGAGI. The CDR3 DNA sequence: TGTGCCAGCACGGCTACCGGGATATACGAGCAGTACTTC. It specifies CASTATGIYEQYF.

CDR3 DNA: TGTGCCAGCAGTATGGGACAGCCAGTTCACTATGGCTACACCTTC. This encodes CASSMGQPVHYGYTF. The chain has TRBV27 and TRBJ1-2, with TRBD1 matching over 7 bases. CDR3 size: 15 residues. V lost 5 bases to trimming and J lost 3 bases; unmatched junction nucleotides: 9. Germline V gene sequence: CDR1 MNHEY, CDR2 SMNVEV (reference sequence).

This clone was recorded a few times. J is TRBJ2-1 and V is TRBV4-1; no reliable D call. V gave up 0 bases and J gave up 10 bases, with 10 bases separating them. Per germline, CDR1 MGHRA and CDR2 YSYEKL. The CDR3 has 13 amino acids. Here the CDR3 reads CASSQDPTGEQFF. The CDR3 DNA sequence: TGCGCCAGCAGCCAAGATCCGACCGGGGAGCAGTTCTTC.

V usage is TRBV27 and J usage is TRBJ2-2; D is perhaps TRBD2 (6 bases). Per the germline V gene, CDR1 is MNHEY and CDR2 is SMNVEV (reference sequence). The CDR3 contains 14 residues. Trimming took off 1 base at V and 5 bases at J, with 8 bases between the two ends. For the CDR3, the DNA is TGTGCCAGCAGTTTATACGGGGGAACCGGGGAGCTGTTTTTT. This translates into CASSLYGGTGELFF.